This TCR beta chain is from a study of T cell repertoires in cytomegalovirus infection. Study at large: Selection of CMV epitopes for the study included recently identified HLA-C-restricted and well-studied HLA-B-restricted ones. CMV infection together with matching HLA type was indicated by public TCR beta signatures. Whole-study findings and limits: Adding up the frequency of public TCR beta families identified people who carried CMV plus the relevant HLA. HLA-C-restricted TCR beta clonotypes specific for CMV led the ex vivo response.

The CDR3 is 14 amino acids. CDR1 is SGHRS, CDR2 YFSETQ, per germline. The ends lost 0 bases at V and 8 bases at J; junction bases unmatched: 4. Each CDR3 protein is one row after TCRdb ran MiXCR on the reads. In the table there are some 100,000 distinct CDR3 sequences, around 29% of which are singletons. As to this clonotype: The antigen remains undetermined.

This clonotype was obtained from a human donor in good health (CMV status not recorded). Some clones in this sample may be carry-over from other donors' samples. The V and J genes are TRBV5-1 and TRBJ2-1, with 8 bases identical to TRBD1. The sample consisted of CD8+ T cells from cultured PBMCs, taken from culture after CMV antigen stimulation. In DNA form, the CDR3 reads TGCGCCAGCAGCTTGGCCACAGGGGGGCATGAGCAGTTCTTC. This codes for CASSLATGGHEQFF. The variable domain in full, with the rest retrieved from reference TRBV5-1 and TRBJ2-1, is KAGVTQTPRYLIKTRGQQVTLSCSPISGHRSVSWYQQTPGQGLQFLFEYFSETQRNKGNFPGRFSGRQFSNSRSEMNVSTLELGDSALYLCASSLATGGHEQFFGPGTRLTVL.